This record concerns one TCR beta chain sequence. What it binds is not known. This sample stems from a study of graft-versus-host responses after intestinal transplantation. Study-wide results and limits: Early post-transplant HvG declines showed an association with peak circulating GvH clone levels.

Trimming took off 1 base at V and 1 base at J, with 15 bases between the two ends. Germline-derived CDR1 and CDR2 are MGHRA and YSYEKL. The CDR3 extends over 17 amino acids. Profiling relied on immunoSEQ multiplex PCR, and the TCRdb table lists in-frame clones only, not all of them. The repertoire holds approximately 70,000 clones, with more than 70% as singletons. The sequenced sample was unstimulated CD8+ T cells sorted from spleen or lymph node cells, obtained before intestinal transplant. This clonotype was sampled from a human donor who received an intestinal transplant. The chain carries TRBV4-1 and TRBJ2-3, with TRBD2 as a possible D gene (6 bases). CDR3 coding DNA: TGCGCCAGCAGCCAAGTAGGTTGGGGGGATGGCACAGATACGCAGTATTTT. Translated: CASSQVGWGDGTDTQYF.